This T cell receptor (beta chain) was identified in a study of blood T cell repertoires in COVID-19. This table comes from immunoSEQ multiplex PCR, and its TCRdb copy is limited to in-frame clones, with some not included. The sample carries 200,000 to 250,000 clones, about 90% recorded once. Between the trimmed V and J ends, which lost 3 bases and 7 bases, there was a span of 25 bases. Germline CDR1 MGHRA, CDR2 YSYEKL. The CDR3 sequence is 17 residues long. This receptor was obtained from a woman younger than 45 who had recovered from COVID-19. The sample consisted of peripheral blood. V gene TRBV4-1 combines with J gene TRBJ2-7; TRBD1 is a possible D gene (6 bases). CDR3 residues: CASSQSTGRTLWGEQYF. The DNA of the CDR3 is TGCGCCAGCAGCCAGTCGACAGGTCGAACGTTGTGGGGGGAGCAGTACTTC.